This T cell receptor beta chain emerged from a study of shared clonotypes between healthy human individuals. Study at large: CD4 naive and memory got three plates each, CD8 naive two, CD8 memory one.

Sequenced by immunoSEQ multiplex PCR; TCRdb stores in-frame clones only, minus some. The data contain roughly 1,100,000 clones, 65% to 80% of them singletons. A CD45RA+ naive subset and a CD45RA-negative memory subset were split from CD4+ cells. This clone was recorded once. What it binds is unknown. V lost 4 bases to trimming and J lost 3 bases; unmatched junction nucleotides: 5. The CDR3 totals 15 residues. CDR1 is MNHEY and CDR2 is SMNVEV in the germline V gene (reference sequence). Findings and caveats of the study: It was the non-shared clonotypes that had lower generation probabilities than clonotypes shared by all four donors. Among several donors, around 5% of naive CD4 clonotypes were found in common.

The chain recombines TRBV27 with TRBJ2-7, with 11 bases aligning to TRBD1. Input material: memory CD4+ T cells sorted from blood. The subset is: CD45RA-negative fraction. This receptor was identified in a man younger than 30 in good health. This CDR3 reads CASSSGTGGVYEQYF. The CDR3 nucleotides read TGTGCCAGCAGTTCGGGGACAGGGGGTGTCTACGAGCAGTACTTC.